Each of the 19 T cell receptor beta chains below was sequenced from the same sample in a study of immune evolution from preneoplasia to lung adenocarcinoma. Produced via immunoSEQ multiplex PCR; TCRdb's table is partial and in-frame only. The sample lists fewer than 9,000 clones, roughly 78% seen once, with approximately 7% in the top ten. What was sequenced was FFPE adjacent normal lung tissue. The receptors come from a person aged 65 to 85 with lung adenocarcinoma.

The J gene is TRBJ2-3, the V gene TRBV9, with 7 bases matching TRBD2. Germline lookup yields CDR1 SGDLS and CDR2 YYNGEE. Losses at the gene ends were 0 bases for V and 0 bases for J; bases not matched to a gene: 7. This CDR3 contains 17 residues. CDR3 coding DNA: TGTGCCAGCAGCGTAGATCTGGCGGGGGTGAGCACAGATACGCAGTATTTT. Its protein is CASSVDLAGVSTDTQYF.

J is TRBJ1-2 and V is TRBV6-5; TRBD1 matches 8 bases. Germline V gives CDR1 MNHEY, CDR2 SVGAGI. The CDR3 spans 15 residues. With 4 bases clipped from V and 3 bases from J, the junction kept 7 bases outside the gene matches. CDR3 DNA: TGTGCCAGCAGTTCCCCGGCGGACAGGGACTATGGCTACACCTTC. Translating gives CASSSPADRDYGYTF.

This chain joins TRBV27 and TRBJ1-2, with 7 bases fitting TRBD1. The V and J ends lost 3 bases and 6 bases, in that order; junction bases with no gene match: 10. CDR1 and CDR2 (germline): MNHEY, SMNVEV (reference sequence). The CDR3 is made up of 15 amino acids. Written as DNA, the CDR3 is TGTGCCAGCAGTTTTATAGGGAGAACAGGGGATGGCTACACCTTC. This encodes CASSFIGRTGDGYTF.

CDR3 DNA sequence: TGTGCCTGGAGGGGAGGGGCCCCTGGAAACACCATATATTTT. This translates into CAWRGGAPGNTIYF. The chain carries TRBV30 and TRBJ1-3; tentatively, D is TRBD1 (5 bases). Germline V lookup: CDR1 GTSNPN, CDR2 SVGIG (reference sequence). The CDR3 length is 14 residues. Trimming cost V 3 bases and J 2 bases, with 11 bases left between them.

This clone is large by share. The V call is TRBV5-6, the J call TRBJ1-5; no definite D call. The ends were cut back, 4 bases at V and 10 bases at J, with 12 bases in the middle. CDR1 and CDR2 from the germline V gene are SGHDT and YYEEEE. This CDR3 region has 12 residues. DNA for the CDR3: TGTGCCAGCAGCGTAGGATTAAGTCCCCAGCATTTT. Its translation: CASSVGLSPQHF. Filled out from reference TRBV5-6 and TRBJ1-5, the complete variable domain reads DAGVTQSPTHLIKTRGQQVTLRCSPKSGHDTVSWYQQALGQGPQFIFQYYEEEERQRGNFPDRFSGHQFPNYSSELNVNALLLGDSALYLCASSVGLSPQHFGDGTRLSIL.

The CDR3 nucleotides read TGCGCCAGCAGCTTGACAGGGGGCGCGCATGGCTACACCTTC. This gives the protein CASSLTGGAHGYTF. The J gene is TRBJ1-2, the V gene TRBV5-1, with TRBD1 matching 9 bases. V gave up 1 base and J gave up 6 bases; unmatched junction bases: 4. The germline V gene has CDR1 SGHRS and CDR2 YFSETQ. The CDR3 totals 14 residues.

The rearrangement joins TRBV10-1 to TRBJ2-2; D is perhaps TRBD2 (13 bases). V lost 6 bases and J lost 5, with 34 bases in between. The CDR3 extends over 21 amino acids. The germline CDR1 and CDR2 sequences are WNHNN and SYGVQD (reference sequence). CDR3 in DNA: TGCGCCAGCAGCTACGGGACAGGGGGCTCGGCGGGACTAGCGGGGACCGGGGAGCTGTTTTTT. Translated: CASSYGTGGSAGLAGTGELFF.

The chain employs TRBV5-4 and TRBJ2-7, with D uncertain. Germline assignment: CDR1 SGHNT and CDR2 YYREEE (reference sequence). Trimming took 3 bases from V and 2 from J, leaving 12 bases between them. The CDR3 runs 14 residues. The CDR3 DNA follows: TGTGCCAGCAGCTCCGGTACTACCACCTACGAGCAGTACTTC. Encoded protein: CASSSGTTTYEQYF.

This clone was counted only a few times. The sample holds other DNA sequences that translate to the same CDR3. The chain combines TRBV11-3 with TRBJ2-1; 7 bases are a match to TRBD2. In germline, CDR1 is SGHNT, CDR2 YENEEA. This CDR3 spans 15 amino acids. The V and J ends lost 2 bases and 5 bases, in that order; junction bases with no gene match: 6. The CDR3 is CASSLLAGVNNEQFF. The CDR3, as DNA: TGTGCCAGCAGCTTATTGGCGGGGGTTAACAATGAGCAGTTCTTC.

CDR3 sequence reads: CASSLAIPGDGYTF. In DNA form, the CDR3 reads TGTGCCAGCAGCTTGGCCATCCCGGGTGATGGCTACACCTTC. V is TRBV5-6 and J is TRBJ1-2; D is ambiguous. CDR3 size: 14 residues. CDR1 and CDR2 from the germline V gene are SGHDT and YYEEEE. Trimming shortened V by 0 bases and J by 6 bases, and 12 bases separated the two germline ends.

The chain carries TRBV30 and TRBJ1-6, with no clear D. V lost 2 bases and J lost 4, with 12 bases in between. Germline V gene sequence: CDR1 GTSNPN, CDR2 SVGIG (reference sequence). This CDR3 region has 15 residues. The CDR3 DNA reads as TGTGCCTGGAGTCCTCGCGGGCTATATAATTCACCCCTCCACTTT. Translated, it gives CAWSPRGLYNSPLHF.

This sequence joins TRBV9 and TRBJ1-4; the match to TRBD1 covers 8 bases. V gave up 4 bases and J gave up 6 bases; unmatched junction bases: 8. The length of the CDR3 is 15 residues. The germline CDR1 and CDR2 sequences are SGDLS and YYNGEE. Here the CDR3 reads CASSPAGGADEKLFF. The CDR3 DNA reads as TGTGCCAGCAGCCCAGCAGGGGGCGCGGATGAAAAACTGTTTTTT.

This clone was counted a single time. V and J are TRBV11-2 and TRBJ2-7, with a weak D call TRBD1 (6 bases). Germline CDR1 is SGHAT and CDR2 is FQNNGV. The CDR3 covers 12 residues. The germline V and J ends were trimmed by 5 bases and 4 bases, with 9 bases remaining between them. The CDR3 reads CASSLTGYEQYF. CDR3 coding DNA: TGTGCCAGCAGCCTAACAGGGTACGAGCAGTACTTC.

The chain joins TRBV4-1 to TRBJ1-6, with TRBD1 matching over 12 bases. CDR1 MGHRA and CDR2 YSYEKL come from the germline V gene. The CDR3 extends over 19 amino acids. V shed 4 bases, J shed 0 bases, and the junction held 7 bases outside the gene matches. The CDR3 loop is CASSPGQGALSSYNSPLHF. In nucleotides, the CDR3 is TGCGCCAGCAGCCCGGGACAGGGGGCTTTAAGCTCCTATAATTCACCCCTCCACTTT.

This clone was recorded a few times. J is TRBJ2-3 and V is TRBV11-2; TRBD1 aligns across 9 bases. Trimming took 4 bases from V and 4 from J; bases not matched to a gene: 6. Germline CDR1 is SGHAT and CDR2 is FQNNGV. This CDR3 contains 15 residues. The DNA of the CDR3 is TGTGCCAGCAGCTCATACAGGGGGCGCGCAGATACGCAGTATTTT. Residues: CASSSYRGRADTQYF.

This chain joins TRBV7-9 and TRBJ2-7; TRBD2 is a possible D gene (6 bases). The CDR3 has 14 residues. The germline gives CDR1 SEHNR, CDR2 FQNEAQ (reference sequence). V was cut by 3 bases and J by 1 base, with 10 bases left in between. The CDR3 loop reads CASSFWGRSYEQYF. CDR3 nucleotides: TGTGCCAGCAGCTTTTGGGGGAGGTCCTACGAGCAGTACTTC. Full variable domain (rest looked up from reference TRBV7-9 and TRBJ2-7): DTGVSQNPRHKITKRGQNVTFRCDPISEHNRLYWYRQTLGQGPEFLTYFQNEAQLEKSRLLSDRFSAERPKGSFSTLEIQRTEQGDSAMYLCASSFWGRSYEQYFGPGTRLTVT.

The chain joins TRBV18 to TRBJ2-7, with D possibly TRBD1 on 6 matching bases. CDR1 KGHSH and CDR2 LQKENI come from the germline V gene. There are 16 residues in the CDR3. Trimming left V 2 bases short and J 3 bases short, with 17 bases between. The CDR3 protein is CASSPMLGAKDYEQYF. DNA of the CDR3: TGTGCCAGCTCACCAATGCTGGGGGCGAAAGACTACGAGCAGTACTTC.

There are a few counts of this clone. DNA for the CDR3: TGCGCCAGCGCGAGGGGGGACCCCCAAGAGACCCAGTACTTC. It codes for CASARGDPQETQYF. The chain uses TRBV5-1 and TRBJ2-5, with D possibly being TRBD1 or TRBD2 (6 bases each). Germline V CDR1 and CDR2: SGHRS, YFSETQ. The CDR3 consists of 14 residues. V lost 7 bases, J lost 1 base, and 14 bases lay in between.

V gene TRBV6-6 combines with J gene TRBJ1-5; TRBD1 matches 9 bases. Trimming removed 3 bases from V and 9 bases from J; junction bases left unmatched: 9. The CDR3 contains 15 residues. Germline loops: CDR1 MNHNY, CDR2 SVGAGI (reference sequence). The CDR3, as DNA: TGTGCCAGCAGTTATGGACAGGGGACCTCGGGGCCCCAGCATTTT. Translated: CASSYGQGTSGPQHF.